This TCR beta chain was found in a study of cytomegalovirus exposure and HLA in healthy donors. Primers: 60 Vbeta forward and 13 Jbeta reverse. Libraries were prepared by immunoSEQ multiplex PCR; TCRdb keeps only in-frame clonotypes and omits some of them. There are approximately 100,000 clones in the sample; 78% occur only once, and about 4% lies in the top ten. This CDR3 comprises 15 residues. V lost 3 bases and J lost 3, with 17 bases in between. Germline V lookup: CDR1 SQVTM, CDR2 ANQGSEA. The sample comprised PBMCs. The receptor was isolated from a woman aged 40 to 50 in good health and CMV-seropositive. The rearrangement links TRBV29-1 to TRBJ1-2; perhaps TRBD1 as D (6 bases). The CDR3 loop is CSVDDTGGADYGYTF. Written as DNA, the CDR3 is TGCAGCGTTGACGATACGGGGGGCGCGGACTATGGCTACACCTTC.